The T cell receptor beta chain described here comes from a study of breast tumors, draining lymph nodes, adjacent tissues listed by TCRdb under 2016. Notes on the research overall: In breast cancer patients, the study compared the TCR beta repertoires of tumor, adjacent nontumor tissue and axillary lymph nodes. The study was designed to assess the relationships and possible T-cell exchange between tumor, surrounding tissue and draining lymph node repertoires in human breast cancer. Results and caveats for the whole study, not just this receptor: Tumor and nontumor tissue repertoires were significantly more similar in luminal-like than in basal-like breast cancer. The conclusion that tumor T cells originate in lymph nodes was framed as consistent with a hypothesis rather than directly demonstrated. A scenario in which most tumor T cells derive from the lymph node and then expand within tumor tissue was judged to be consistent with the data. Tumor T-cell repertoires showed less diversity than lymph node repertoires and more diversity than nontumor tissue repertoires, and tumor T-cell repertoires showed preferential V and J gene usage.

The CDR3 runs 11 residues from the cysteine to the phenylalanine. Of the read, only the CDR3 DNA is kept; its 33 bases are in frame from base 1. V sheds 1 base and J sheds 10 bases, leaving 8 bases between their ends. CDR1 and CDR2 are read off the germline V gene as SQVTM and ANQGSEA. In the case of this clonotype: Its antigen is unknown. No qualities accompany the bases; no much larger clone lies one base away.

Adjacent samples were composed of nontumor breast tissue surrounding the tumor. TCRdb shows the sequencer as Illumina HiSeq 2000. TCR beta chain libraries were generated by multiplex PCR amplification. High-throughput sequencing was used to analyze the amplified TCR beta chain products. TCRdb took the public reads, trimmed them with fastp at Q25, ran MiXCR for clone calling and kept in-frame beta chains. CDR3 protein sequences are deduplicated, and each keeps its most common genes and DNA. In all, the sample holds about 15,000 distinct CDR3 sequences, and around 50% of those were seen once. Of the sample, about 15% falls within the top ten clones.

The receptor comes from a female donor with breast cancer. Some clones in this sample may be carry-over from other donors' samples. The chain couples TRBV29-1 to TRBJ2-1; the D gene is unclear. Sequencing used tumor-adjacent breast tissue. The DNA sequence is as follows: TGCAGCGTTGAAGTTCTAAGGGAGCAGTTCTTC. It translates to CSVEVLREQFF.